This T cell receptor beta chain was captured in a study of OX40 agonist ivuxolimab in advanced cancers. Study-wide results and limits: Among the lowest peripheral clonal expansion occurred in 0.1-3.0 mg/kg partial responders.

Method: immunoSEQ multiplex PCR; TCRdb's copy keeps in-frame clones and lacks some. Among 77,000 or so clones listed, about 93% were seen once. For this clone: Its matching antigen is unknown.

The sequenced sample was CD4+ or CD8+ T cells sorted from blood, obtained in a trial of the OX40 agonist ivuxolimab. The receptor was derived from an adult with an advanced solid tumor such as melanoma, head and neck, liver or kidney cancer.

In DNA, the CDR3 is TGTGCCAGCTCACCACTATCCAGGTCCGGCGAGCAGTACTTC. Translation gives CASSPLSRSGEQYF. V gene TRBV18 combines with J gene TRBJ2-7; D unresolved. The CDR3 is made up of 14 amino acids. Looked up from germline, CDR1 is KGHSH and CDR2 is LQKENI. Deletions cut 1 base from V and 6 bases from J, with 13 bases between.